The 24 T cell receptor beta chains presented below share a single source sample, sequenced in a study of identical twins. TCRdb processed the 5' RACE reads anew with MiXCR; each CDR3 protein has one entry. The sample lists 210,000 or so distinct CDR3 sequences, around 8% seen once, with less than 2% in the top ten. In addition, the sample was reused for a study of yellow fever vaccine responses in identical twins.

Sequencing was carried out using memory (CD45RO+) T cells sorted from blood. These receptors all stem from a woman aged 18-35 years in good health.

The V call is TRBV4-2, the J call TRBJ2-7; 10 bases map to TRBD1. The CDR3 runs 14 residues. Germline loops: CDR1 LGHNA, CDR2 YNFKEQ. V gave up 6 bases and J gave up 5 bases; unmatched junction bases: 7. The CDR3 bases are TGTGCCAGCAGTCGGACAGGGGGGCAGAACGAGCAGTACTTC. Protein product: CASSRTGGQNEQYF.

There are many counts of this clonotype. The rearrangement links TRBV12-3 or TRBV12-4 to TRBJ2-7; 8 nucleotides line up with TRBD1. The CDR3 runs to 14 residues. Germline trimming cut 6 bases from V and 5 bases from J; bases unmatched to any gene: 9. CDR3 loop: CASRSTGARDEQYF. CDR3 nucleotide sequence: TGTGCCAGCAGGTCGACAGGGGCAAGGGACGAGCAGTACTTC.

The chain recombines TRBV10-3 with TRBJ2-6; 7 positions agree with TRBD1. Germline trimming cut 9 bases from V and 1 base from J; bases unmatched to any gene: 6. This CDR3 contains 15 residues. Germline CDR1 reads ENHRY; CDR2 reads SYGVKD. The CDR3 coding sequence is TGTGCCATAACCGGGACAGCATCTGGGGCCAACGTCCTGACTTTC. This translates into CAITGTASGANVLTF.

This clonotype has only a few counts. This chain links TRBV20-1 with TRBJ2-3; TRBD1 is a possible D gene (5 bases). Per the germline V gene, CDR1 is DFQATT and CDR2 is SNEGSKA (reference sequence). V was clipped by 0 bases and J by 3 bases, with 10 bases between them. This CDR3 spans 14 amino acids. The CDR3 is CSARDRAGTDTQYF. CDR3 in DNA: TGCAGTGCTAGAGATCGGGCAGGGACAGATACGCAGTATTTT.

The V call is TRBV6-5, the J call TRBJ1-6; D may be TRBD1 (6 bases). Germline V gives CDR1 MNHEY, CDR2 SVGAGI. V dropped 4 bases and J dropped 10 bases, with 17 bases sitting between them. The CDR3 is made up of 15 amino acids. Here the CDR3 reads CASSFYRVTGSPLHF. The CDR3 DNA follows: TGTGCCAGCAGTTTCTACAGGGTTACTGGATCACCCCTCCACTTT.

This clonotype has just a few counts. The chain couples TRBV20-1 to TRBJ2-7, with a weak D call TRBD2 (5 bases). The CDR3 is 16 amino acids. CDR1 DFQATT and CDR2 SNEGSKA come from the germline V gene (reference sequence). Trimming removed 1 base at V and 5 bases at J, with 21 bases between. The CDR3 DNA sequence: TGCAGTGCTAGAGTAAGGAGCGGCCTAGCCCCACACGAGCAGTACTTC. It is translated as CSARVRSGLAPHEQYF.

The chain uses TRBV20-1 and TRBJ2-5; 10 positions match TRBD2. CDR3 size: 17 residues. The germline gives CDR1 DFQATT, CDR2 SNEGSKA (reference sequence). After removal of 1 base from V and 4 bases from J, the junction contained 12 bases not matched to a gene. The CDR3 here is CSARVSSGGARPETQYF. The CDR3 DNA follows: TGCAGTGCTAGAGTATCCAGCGGGGGGGCCAGGCCAGAGACCCAGTACTTC.

This clonotype has a count of ten or more. The CDR3 spells CASSLTHADTEAFF. DNA for the CDR3: TGTGCCAGCAGCTTAACCCATGCGGACACTGAAGCTTTCTTT. The rearrangement links TRBV11-2 to TRBJ1-1; D is ambiguous. Trimming removed 2 bases from V and 3 bases from J, with 10 bases in between. Germline V gene lookup returns CDR1 SGHAT and CDR2 FQNNGV. The CDR3 sequence is 14 residues long.

This chain links TRBV5-1 with TRBJ2-7; TRBD1 aligns across 11 bases. This CDR3 contains 13 residues. Germline CDR1 is SGHRS and CDR2 is YFSETQ. The V segment lost 7 bases and the J segment 6 bases; nucleotides outside the gene matches: 6. In DNA, the CDR3 is TGCGCCAGCGAGTGGGACAGGGGGTCCGAGCAGTACTTC. Translating gives CASEWDRGSEQYF.

This chain joins TRBV4-2 and TRBJ1-2, with D possibly being TRBD1 (5 bases). V lost 0 bases and J lost 7, with 9 bases in between. The CDR3 is 13 amino acids. Germline V gene data show CDR1 as LGHNA and CDR2 as YNFKEQ. The CDR3 sequence is CASSQDLGRGYTF. The CDR3 bases are TGTGCCAGCAGCCAAGATCTGGGGCGTGGCTACACCTTC.

In this sample, this clonotype turned up many times. The chain employs TRBV5-1 and TRBJ2-2, with TRBD2 identical over 10 bases. V dropped 5 bases and J dropped 4; count of bases not matched to a gene: 11. The length of the CDR3 is 17 residues. Germline V gene lookup returns CDR1 SGHRS and CDR2 YFSETQ. The chain's CDR3 is CASRQTPSGSSTGELFF. The CDR3 DNA reads as TGCGCCAGCAGGCAGACTCCTAGCGGGAGTTCCACCGGGGAGCTGTTTTTT.

The rearrangement uses TRBV4-3 and TRBJ2-5, with TRBD2 matching 15 bases. This CDR3 region has 17 residues. Unmatched junction bases numbered 5, after V lost 1 base and J lost 5 bases. Per germline, CDR1 LGHNA and CDR2 YSLEER. The CDR3: CASSQGRTSGRGETQYF. The CDR3 region has the DNA TGCGCCAGCAGCCAAGGGAGGACTAGCGGGAGGGGGGAGACCCAGTACTTC.

This clonotype came up a few times. This sequence joins TRBV5-8 and TRBJ2-5; 10 nucleotides agree with TRBD1. Trimming removed 3 bases from V and 3 bases from J; junction bases left unmatched: 2. This CDR3 region has 14 residues. CDR1 is SGHTS, CDR2 YDEGEE, per germline. The CDR3 loop is CASSWGTGEETQYF. The CDR3 nucleotides read TGTGCCAGCAGCTGGGGGACAGGGGAAGAGACCCAGTACTTC. The full variable domain, with the rest looked up from reference TRBV5-8 and TRBJ2-5, is EAGVTQSPTHLIKTRGQQATLRCSPISGHTSVYWYQQALGLGLQFLLWYDEGEERNRGNFPPRFSGRQFPNYSSELNVNALELEDSALYLCASSWGTGEETQYFGPGTRLLVL.

This clonotype was detected many times. This chain links TRBV25-1 with TRBJ2-1; D uncertain. Per germline, CDR1 MGHDK and CDR2 SYGVNS. The CDR3 contains 12 residues. The V end was cut by 3 bases, the J end by 10 bases, with 10 bases between. The CDR3 region has the DNA TGTGCCAGCAGTGACCCGCCCCACGAGCAGTTCTTC. This sequence encodes CASSDPPHEQFF.

With regard to this clonotype: Being one base from a much bigger clone, this may be a read error. This chain connects TRBV28 to TRBJ2-7; D is unclear. Germline V lookup: CDR1 MDHEN, CDR2 SYDVKM. The CDR3 contains 15 residues. As DNA, the CDR3 is TGTGACAGCAGTTTGGCTGGGCAGTGGGTCTACGAGCAGTACTTC. It yields the protein CDSSLAGQWVYEQYF.

This clonotype occurred a few times. The CDR3 nucleotides are TGTGCCAGCAGCGGCCCGGGAGGATTTTACGAGCAGTACTTC. Protein sequence: CASSGPGGFYEQYF. This sequence joins TRBV6-2 or TRBV6-3 and TRBJ2-7; TRBD2 aligns across 7 bases. The ends lost 6 bases at V and 4 bases at J; junction bases unmatched: 9. CDR1 and CDR2 from the germline V gene are MNHEY and SVGEGT. CDR3 size: 14 residues.

The sample holds a few counts of this clonotype. The chain uses TRBV7-2 and TRBJ2-7, with D perhaps TRBD1 (6 bases). Trimming stripped 6 bases from V and 2 bases from J, with 14 bases between. Germline loops: CDR1 SGHTA, CDR2 FQGNSA. The CDR3 totals 14 residues. CDR3 protein: CASRSPGAPYEQYF. CDR3 DNA sequence: TGTGCCAGCAGGTCCCCAGGGGCCCCCTACGAGCAGTACTTC.

The CDR3, as DNA: TGTGCCAGCAGCCCCCCCAGCGGGTTGGGAACCGGGGAGCTGTTTTTT. Amino acids: CASSPPSGLGTGELFF. The chain recombines TRBV7-9 with TRBJ2-2, with TRBD2 as a possible D gene (6 bases). In germline, CDR1 is SEHNR, CDR2 FQNEAQ (reference sequence). Between the trimmed V and J ends, which lost 5 bases and 5 bases, there was a span of 18 bases. The CDR3 extends over 16 amino acids.

This clonotype was found a few times. This chain links TRBV28 with TRBJ2-7; D is possibly TRBD1 (5 bases). Trimming stripped 7 bases from V and 3 bases from J, with 10 bases between. The germline V gene has CDR1 MDHEN and CDR2 SYDVKM. This CDR3 has 12 amino acids. CDR3 sequence reads: CASIGANYEQYF. CDR3 nucleotide sequence: TGTGCCAGCATTGGGGCGAACTACGAGCAGTACTTC. Full variable domain (missing parts from reference TRBV28 and TRBJ2-7): DVKVTQSSRYLVKRTGEKVFLECVQDMDHENMFWYRQDPGLGLRLIYFSYDVKMKEKGDIPEGYSVSREKKERFSLILESASTNQTSMYLCASIGANYEQYFGPGTRLTVT.

The CDR3 DNA is TGTGCCAGCAGCCAACGACTAGCGGGAGAGGACGAGCAGTACTTC. Protein product: CASSQRLAGEDEQYF. The chain is built from TRBV4-2 and TRBJ2-7; 12 positions agree with TRBD2. The trim removed 2 bases at V and 5 bases at J, leaving 4 bases unmatched. The CDR3 loop spans 15 amino acids. CDR1 LGHNA and CDR2 YNFKEQ come from the germline V gene.

The chain has TRBV28 and TRBJ2-5; unclear D gene. The CDR3 covers 14 residues. The V gene lost 6 bases and the J gene lost 2 bases, with 13 bases spanning the gap. Looked up from germline, CDR1 is MDHEN and CDR2 is SYDVKM. The CDR3, as DNA: TGTGCCAGCAGCCCCCACGACGGACAAGAGACCCAGTACTTC. Protein: CASSPHDGQETQYF. Variable domain in full (rest from reference TRBV28 and TRBJ2-5): DVKVTQSSRYLVKRTGEKVFLECVQDMDHENMFWYRQDPGLGLRLIYFSYDVKMKEKGDIPEGYSVSREKKERFSLILESASTNQTSMYLCASSPHDGQETQYFGPGTRLLVL.

This chain uses TRBV7-9 with TRBJ2-3; weak D call: TRBD2 (6 bases). Per the germline V gene, CDR1 is SEHNR and CDR2 is FQNEAQ (reference sequence). Trimming removed 5 bases at V and 4 bases at J, with 16 bases between. CDR3 length: 15 residues. The CDR3 nucleotides read TGTGCCAGCAGCGAACGTCCGGGACTTTCAGATACGCAGTATTTT. Protein: CASSERPGLSDTQYF.

The chain employs TRBV20-1 and TRBJ1-1, with D hard to call. This CDR3 has 15 residues. Germline V gives CDR1 DFQATT, CDR2 SNEGSKA (reference sequence). The V gene lost 0 bases and the J gene lost 1 base, with 12 bases spanning the gap. CDR3 bases: TGCAGTGCTAGAGATCCGAGGACGACGAACACTGAAGCTTTCTTT. This encodes CSARDPRTTNTEAFF.

This clonotype was seen repeatedly, ten times or more. This chain connects TRBV5-1 to TRBJ2-3, with D tentatively TRBD1 or TRBD2 (7 bases each). Trimming removed 1 base from V and 3 bases from J, with 12 bases in between. The length of the CDR3 is 15 residues. Per the germline V gene, CDR1 is SGHRS and CDR2 is YFSETQ. CDR3 bases: TGCGCCAGCAGCTTGCAGGGGGGGTGGACAGATACGCAGTATTTT. Translating gives CASSLQGGWTDTQYF. Based on the CDR3 plus reference TRBV5-1 and TRBJ2-3, the full variable domain is KAGVTQTPRYLIKTRGQQVTLSCSPISGHRSVSWYQQTPGQGLQFLFEYFSETQRNKGNFPGRFSGRQFSNSRSEMNVSTLELGDSALYLCASSLQGGWTDTQYFGPGTRLTVL.